Following are 17 T cell receptor delta chains from one sample sequenced in a study of gamma-delta chains in newborns, infants, children. TCRdb re-processed the reads using CATT. Of around 2,000 delta-chain clones listed, around 1.5% were seen once; the top ten hold roughly 33%. Sequencing was performed on blood. The receptor set was obtained from a child who was a newborn, infant or young child, either healthy, febrile or measles-vaccinated (not recorded which).

In this sample, this clone is medium-sized (0.01 to 0.1%). Distinct nucleotide sequences in the sample also encode this CDR3. The rearrangement uses TRDV3 and TRDJ1; D ambiguous. Germline V gene lookup returns CDR1 TVYSNPD and CDR2 GDNSRS (reference sequence). The CDR3 contains 17 residues. Trimming left V 4 bases short and J 2 bases short, with 26 bases between. The CDR3 region has the DNA TGTGCCTATAACTCAACTCCCGTACGCCGAGGAACCGATAAACTCATCTTT. It yields the protein CAYNSTPVRRGTDKLIF.

This clone is judged medium-sized. Within the sample, other DNA sequences also encode this same CDR3. This sequence joins TRDV1 and TRDJ1; the match to TRDD3 covers 13 bases. The CDR3 loop spans 20 amino acids. Germline assignment: CDR1 TSWWSYY and CDR2 QGS. The V segment lost 1 base and the J segment 4 bases; nucleotides outside the gene matches: 15. The DNA for the CDR3 is TGTGCTCTTGGGGAACCGTGTTTCCTTCACTGGGGGATACGTTACGATAAACTCATCTTT. Residues: CALGEPCFLHWGIRYDKLIF.

This clone is labeled as medium-sized (0.01 to 0.1%). This sequence joins TRDV1 and TRDJ1; the match to TRDD3 covers 12 bases. Germline V CDR1 and CDR2: TSWWSYY, QGS. This CDR3 contains 24 residues. Trimming took 0 bases from V and 0 from J; bases not matched to a gene: 23. CDR3 nucleotides: TGTGCTCTTGGGGAACTTTGGCTCCCCAGGAGGTACTGGGGGATACCCTCGGACACCGATAAACTCATCTTT. Translating it yields CALGELWLPRRYWGIPSDTDKLIF.

A few counts support this clone. It is likely a read error: a sequence one base away is far more abundant. Other DNA sequences in the same sample also yield this CDR3. The CDR3 here is CALGPSPRPTWKLTPYTDKLIF. Written as DNA, the CDR3 is TGTGCTCTTGGGCCCTCCCCTAGGCCCACGTGGAAACTGACGCCGTACACCGATAAACTCATCTTT. The V call is TRDV1, the J call TRDJ1; D gene unclear. Germline CDR1 is TSWWSYY and CDR2 is QGS. Between the trimmed V and J ends, which lost 5 bases and 0 bases, there was a span of 34 bases. There are 22 residues in the CDR3.

This clone was detected a few times. The protein TCRdb lists belongs to a much larger clone and differs from this DNA's translation at residue 11, which points to a read error; the protein shown is made from the DNA. The rearrangement uses TRDV2 and TRDJ3, with D perhaps matching TRDD3 (5 bases). The CDR3 totals 13 residues. The germline V gene encodes CDR1 GEAIGNYY and CDR2 EKD. CDR3 loop: CACPPWDTRQIFF. As DNA, the CDR3 is TGTGCCTGCCCCCCCTGGGACACCCGACAGATTTTTTTC.

This clone was observed a handful of times. Possible read error: a much larger clone is one base away. The sample has other DNA sequences that encode this CDR3 too. The rearrangement links TRDV1 to TRDJ1, with 10 bases that match TRDD3. Germline loops: CDR1 TSWWSYY, CDR2 QGS. The V segment lost 7 bases and the J segment 0 bases; nucleotides outside the gene matches: 23. This CDR3 is 21 amino acids long. The CDR3 bases are TGTGCTCTTGCGCGGTCGATACCGTACTGGGGGATGCCCCAATACACCGATAAACTCATCTTT. Its translation is CALARSIPYWGMPQYTDKLIF.

This clone is medium-sized. This same CDR3 is encoded by further DNA sequences in the sample. The chain couples TRDV3 to TRDJ1; D perhaps matches TRDD3 (5 bases). The CDR3 consists of 16 residues. V was trimmed by 2 bases and J by 0 bases, leaving 19 bases between them. From germline, CDR1 is TVYSNPD and CDR2 GDNSRS (reference sequence). The CDR3 DNA reads as TGTGCCTTTTATGCACCTGAAAGGGGGTACACCGATAAACTCATCTTT. Protein sequence: CAFYAPERGYTDKLIF.

This clone was observed a handful of times. TCRdb records a much larger clone's protein for this DNA, with a difference at residue 13 that likely arises from a read error; the protein given is the translation of the DNA. The genes are TRDV1 and TRDJ1, with a possible D match to TRDD2 (6 bases). Trimming took off 2 bases at V and 0 bases at J, with 31 bases between the two ends. Germline V gives CDR1 TSWWSYY, CDR2 QGS. The CDR3 is 22 residues long. The CDR3 bases are TGTGCTCTTGGGGAAGTCCAATCCTACCCAGTGGGGTATACAGGGTACACCGATAAACTCATCTTT. This codes for CALGEVQSYPVGYTGYTDKLIF.

The chain combines TRDV1 with TRDJ1, with 8 bases identical to TRDD3. Trimming cost V 4 bases and J 0 bases; bases outside gene matches: 25. Germline loops: CDR1 TSWWSYY, CDR2 QGS. The CDR3 covers 22 residues. CDR3 loop: CALGVRGWEWGLLGANTDKLIF. In DNA, the CDR3 is TGTGCTCTTGGGGTCCGTGGATGGGAGTGGGGTTTACTGGGGGCGAACACCGATAAACTCATCTTT.

This clone was counted between two and nine times. The protein that TCRdb holds for this DNA derives from a much larger clone and differs from the translated DNA at residue 13, which likely indicates a read error; the protein shown here is translated from the DNA. The chain employs TRDV3 and TRDJ1; the match to TRDD3 covers 11 bases. The CDR3 is made up of 18 amino acids. With V trimmed by 2 bases and J by 11 bases, 25 bases remained unmatched. In germline, CDR1 is TVYSNPD, CDR2 GDNSRS (reference sequence). DNA for the CDR3: TGTGCCTTTTCAGTTCCAGTACTGGGGGATATTGGCCCTACTTATCTCATCTTT. Protein product: CAFSVPVLGDIGPTYLIF.

This clone was recorded a few times. This likely stems from a read error, as it lies one base from a far larger clone. The same CDR3 is also encoded by other DNA sequences in this sample. The V and J genes are TRDV1 and TRDJ1; D is undetermined. CDR1 is TSWWSYY and CDR2 is QGS in the germline V gene. The CDR3 runs to 18 residues. Trimming removed 0 bases at V and 3 bases at J, with 20 bases between. CDR3 DNA sequence: TGTGCTCTTGGGGAACTGGAACCTCCGCCCCACACGCCCGATAAACTCATCTTT. This codes for CALGELEPPPHTPDKLIF.

This clone was observed a handful of times. TCRdb's protein for this DNA is that of a much larger clone and differs from the translation at residue 18, likely a read error; the protein shown is the DNA translation. The chain has TRDV1 and TRDJ1; 10 bases align to TRDD3. From germline, CDR1 is TSWWSYY and CDR2 QGS. This CDR3 comprises 22 residues. Here the CDR3 DNA reads TGTGCTCTTGGGGAAGTCCAATCCTACCCAGTGGGGGATACAGGGTACACCGAAAAACTCATCTTT. The encoded protein is CALGEVQSYPVGDTGYTEKLIF.

This clone was counted a few times. TCRdb attributes to this sequence the protein of a much larger clone, which differs from the DNA translation at residue 16; a read error is likely, and the protein displayed is translated from the DNA. This sequence joins TRDV2 and TRDJ1, with 7 bases that match TRDD3. The length of the CDR3 is 18 residues. Germline V lookup: CDR1 GEAIGNYY, CDR2 EKD. CDR3 nucleotide sequence: TGTGCCTGTGACACCGAGAATCGGGATACATCGTACACCGATAAACCCATCTTT. Its translation is CACDTENRDTSYTDKPIF.

In its sample, this clone was seen a few times. TCRdb's entry gives the protein of a much larger clone, which mismatches this DNA's translation at residue 12, likely from a read error; the protein reported here is translated from the DNA. This rearrangement joins TRDV2 to TRDJ1; 7 positions agree with TRDD3. V lost 2 bases, J lost 0 bases, and 17 bases stayed unmatched. The CDR3 covers 19 residues. From germline, CDR1 is GEAIGNYY and CDR2 EKD. The DNA for the CDR3 is TGTGCCTGTGACATCATTAAACTCAGTACTGGGGATTACACCGATAAACTCATCTTT. Its translation is CACDIIKLSTGDYTDKLIF.

Concerning this clone: TCRdb has a much larger clone's protein, which differs at residue 4 from the translation of this DNA, likely because of a read error; what is shown is the protein translated from the DNA. This chain uses TRDV3 with TRDJ1, with 9 bases identical to TRDD3. The CDR3 has 14 amino acids. Looked up from germline, CDR1 is TVYSNPD and CDR2 is GDNSRS (reference sequence). V dropped 2 bases and J dropped 3; count of bases not matched to a gene: 7. In DNA form, the CDR3 reads TGTGCCTTTTCCCCGGGGGATACAGCCGATAAACTCATCTTT. Translation gives CAFSPGDTADKLIF.

Worth noting for this clone: A single base is all that separates this from a far larger clone, so a read error is likely. Additional DNA sequences in this sample encode the identical CDR3. This chain connects TRDV1 to TRDJ1, with 11 bases identical to TRDD3. Germline CDR1 and CDR2: TSWWSYY and QGS. The CDR3 has 19 amino acids. Germline trimming cut 0 bases from V and 1 base from J; bases unmatched to any gene: 10. This CDR3 reads CALGELDLGDTPFTDKLIF. The CDR3 nucleotides read TGTGCTCTTGGGGAACTGGATCTGGGGGATACCCCATTCACCGATAAACTCATCTTT.

As for this clone: Since a much larger clone is just one base distant, this may be a read error. V is TRDV1 and J is TRDJ2; TRDD3 aligns across 11 bases. The trim removed 1 base at V and 2 bases at J, leaving 24 bases unmatched. CDR3 length: 24 amino acids. Germline assignment: CDR1 TSWWSYY and CDR2 QGS. Here the CDR3 DNA reads TGTGCTCTTGGGGAACATAATGTGGGGCTCCCCGTACTGGGGGATAATCCCTTGACAGCACAACTCTTCTTT. It is translated as CALGEHNVGLPVLGDNPLTAQLFF.